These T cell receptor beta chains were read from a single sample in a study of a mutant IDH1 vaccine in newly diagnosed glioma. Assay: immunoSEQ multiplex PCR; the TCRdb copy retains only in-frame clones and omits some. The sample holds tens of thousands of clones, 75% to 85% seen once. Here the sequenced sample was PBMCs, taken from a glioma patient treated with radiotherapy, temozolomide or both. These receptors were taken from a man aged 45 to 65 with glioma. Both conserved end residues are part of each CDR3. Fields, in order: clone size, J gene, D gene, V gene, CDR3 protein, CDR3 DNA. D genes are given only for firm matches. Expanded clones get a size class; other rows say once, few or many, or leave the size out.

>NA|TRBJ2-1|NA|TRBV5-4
CASSSGNRGASYNEQFF
TGTGCCAGCAGTTCGGGGAACCGGGGGGCCTCCTACAATGAGCAGTTCTTC
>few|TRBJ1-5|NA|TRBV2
CASSAAVRAGYQPQHF
TGTGCCAGCAGCGCCGCGGTCAGGGCGGGATATCAGCCCCAGCATTTT
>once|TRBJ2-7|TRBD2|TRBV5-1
CASSRGVEQYF
TGCGCCAGCAGCCGGGGGGTAGAGCAGTACTTC
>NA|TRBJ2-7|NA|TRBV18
CASSRSRPYEQYF
TGTGCCAGCTCACGATCCAGGCCCTACGAGCAGTACTTC
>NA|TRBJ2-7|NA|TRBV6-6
CASSVRQELAYEQYF
TGTGCCAGCAGTGTCAGACAGGAACTAGCCTACGAGCAGTACTTC
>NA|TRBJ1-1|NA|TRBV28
CASNLLGEYSNTEAFF
TGTGCCAGCAATCTATTAGGGGAGTACTCGAACACTGAAGCTTTCTTT
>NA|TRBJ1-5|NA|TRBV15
CATSRDPARDQPQHF
TGTGCCACCAGCAGAGATCCCGCAAGGGATCAGCCCCAGCATTTT
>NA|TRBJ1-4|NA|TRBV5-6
CASTLGGTRGGKLFF
TGTGCCAGCACCCTGGGTGGGACACGCGGGGGAAAACTGTTTTTT
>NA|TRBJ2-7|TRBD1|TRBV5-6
CASSLGATGVPYEQYF
TGTGCCAGCAGCTTGGGGGCCACAGGGGTACCCTACGAGCAGTACTTC
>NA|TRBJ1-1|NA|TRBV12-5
CASGSSGSNEAFF
TGTGCTAGTGGATCTTCCGGGAGTAACGAAGCTTTCTTT
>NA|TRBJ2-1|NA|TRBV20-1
CSAPRGLF
TGCAGTGCTCCACGGGGGCTCTTC
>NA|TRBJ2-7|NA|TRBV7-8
CASSPTTGLTTMEYF
TGTGCCAGCAGCCCGACGACAGGCCTTACTACGATGGAGTACTTC
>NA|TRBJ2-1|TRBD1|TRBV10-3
CAISESTGRQFF
TGTGCCATCAGTGAGTCGACAGGGCGGCAGTTCTTC
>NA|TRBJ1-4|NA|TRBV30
CAWSVAPGLAIATNEKLFF
TGTGCCTGGAGTGTTGCCCCGGGACTCGCTATTGCAACTAATGAAAAACTGTTTTTT
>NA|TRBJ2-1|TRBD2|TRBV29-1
CSVSGTSGLKVEQFF
TGCAGCGTCTCCGGGACTAGCGGGCTGAAGGTGGAGCAGTTCTTC
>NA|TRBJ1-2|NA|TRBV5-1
CASSPASTNYGYTF
TGCGCCAGCAGCCCGGCCAGCACCAACTATGGCTACACCTTC
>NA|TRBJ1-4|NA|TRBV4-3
CASSDQGRLTTNEKLFF
TGCGCCAGCAGCGACCAGGGCCGTCTCACAACTAATGAAAAACTGTTTTTT
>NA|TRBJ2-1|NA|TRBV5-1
CASRRTTATMGQFF
TGCGCCAGCAGGCGGACTACCGCCACAATGGGGCAGTTCTTC
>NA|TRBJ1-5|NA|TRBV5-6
CASSLQGPNQPQHF
TGTGCCAGCAGCCTACAGGGCCCCAATCAGCCCCAGCATTTT
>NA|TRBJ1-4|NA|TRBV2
CATKREILTTSTNEKLFF
TGTGCCACCAAGAGAGAGATACTGACAACTTCAACTAATGAAAAACTGTTTTTT
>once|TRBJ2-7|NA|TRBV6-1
CASSESLMGSYEQYF
TGTGCCAGCAGTGAATCCCTCATGGGGTCCTACGAGCAGTACTTC
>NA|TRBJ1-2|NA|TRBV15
CATSDHGGYTF
TGTGCCACCAGCGACCACGGCGGCTACACCTTC
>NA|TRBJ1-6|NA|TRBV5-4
CASSLDGSNSPLHF
TGTGCCAGCAGCTTGGACGGGTCAAATTCACCCCTCCACTTT
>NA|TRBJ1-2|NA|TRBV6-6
CASSYAQWSYTF
TGTGCCAGCAGTTACGCACAGTGGAGCTACACCTTC
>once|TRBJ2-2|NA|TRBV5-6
CASSLGRPGDGELFF
TGTGCCAGCAGCTTGGGAAGGCCCGGGGACGGGGAGCTGTTTTTT
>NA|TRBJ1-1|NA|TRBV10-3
CAISESMSGVSENEAFF
TGTGCCATCAGTGAGTCGATGTCTGGGGTGTCAGAAAATGAAGCTTTCTTT
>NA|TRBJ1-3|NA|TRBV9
CASSGELGSGNTIYF
TGTGCCAGCAGCGGAGAGTTAGGCTCTGGAAACACCATATATTTT
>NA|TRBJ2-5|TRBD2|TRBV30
CAWSVPPSGGETQYF
TGTGCCTGGAGTGTACCGCCTAGCGGGGGTGAGACCCAGTACTTC
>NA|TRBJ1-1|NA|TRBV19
CASWSTLNTEAFF
TGTGCCAGTTGGAGCACCCTGAACACTGAAGCTTTCTTT
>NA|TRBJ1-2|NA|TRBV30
CAWEGSTMRYTF
TGTGCCTGGGAGGGATCTACTATGCGCTACACCTTC
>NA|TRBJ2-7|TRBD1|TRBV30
CACGQGSSYEQYF
TGTGCCTGTGGACAGGGTAGCTCCTACGAGCAGTACTTC
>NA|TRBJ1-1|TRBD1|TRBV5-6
CASTPYGTGANTEAFF
TGTGCCAGCACCCCGTACGGGACAGGGGCGAACACTGAAGCTTTCTTT
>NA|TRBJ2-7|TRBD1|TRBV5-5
CASSRTPGTGGSYEQYF
TGTGCCAGCAGCCGAACCCCCGGGACAGGGGGCTCTTACGAGCAGTACTTC
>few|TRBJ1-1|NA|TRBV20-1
CSATPDTEAFF
TGCAGTGCTACCCCTGACACTGAAGCTTTCTTT
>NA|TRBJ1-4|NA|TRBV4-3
CASSQTSTENEKLFF
TGCGCCAGCAGCCAAACCTCGACAGAGAATGAAAAACTGTTTTTT
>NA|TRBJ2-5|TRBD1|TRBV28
CASSSDRGETQYF
TGTGCCAGCAGTTCCGACAGGGGCGAGACCCAGTACTTC
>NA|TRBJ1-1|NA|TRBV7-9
CASSDRDTEAFF
TGTGCCAGTTCGGACAGAGACACTGAAGCTTTCTTT
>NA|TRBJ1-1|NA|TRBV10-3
CAISETGMDTEAFF
TGTGCCATCAGTGAGACAGGGATGGACACTGAAGCTTTCTTT